This T cell receptor beta chain originates from a study of blood T cell repertoires in COVID-19. The data were produced by immunoSEQ multiplex PCR, yet TCRdb's version contains in-frame clones alone and is incomplete. The table shows around 30,000 clones, with roughly 84% occurring only once. The receptor was derived from a man in his sixties with active COVID-19. The sample taken for sequencing was peripheral blood.

CDR3 sequence reads: CASSFPPGQFF. The CDR3 bases are TGTGCCAGCAGCTTTCCCCCGGGGCAGTTCTTC. The chain joins TRBV11-2 to TRBJ2-1; D unclear. Between the trimmed V and J ends, which lost 3 bases and 12 bases, there was a span of 9 bases. The germline V gene encodes CDR1 SGHAT and CDR2 FQNNGV. The CDR3 loop spans 11 amino acids.